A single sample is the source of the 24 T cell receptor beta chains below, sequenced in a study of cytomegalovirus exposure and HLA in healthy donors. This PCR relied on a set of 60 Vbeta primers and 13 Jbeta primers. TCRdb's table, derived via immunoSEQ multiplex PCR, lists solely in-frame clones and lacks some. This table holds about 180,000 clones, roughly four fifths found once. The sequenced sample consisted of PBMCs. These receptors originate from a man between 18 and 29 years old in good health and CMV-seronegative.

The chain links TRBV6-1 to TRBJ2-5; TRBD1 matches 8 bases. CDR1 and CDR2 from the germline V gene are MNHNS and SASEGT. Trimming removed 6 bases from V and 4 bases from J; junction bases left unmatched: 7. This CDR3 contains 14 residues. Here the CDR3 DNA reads TGTGCCAGCAGGGCAACAGGGGGGACAGAGACCCAGTACTTC. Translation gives CASRATGGTETQYF.

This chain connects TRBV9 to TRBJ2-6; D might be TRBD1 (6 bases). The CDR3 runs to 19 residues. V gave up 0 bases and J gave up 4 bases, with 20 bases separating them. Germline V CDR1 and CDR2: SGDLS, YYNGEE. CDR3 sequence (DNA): TGTGCCAGCAGCGTAGCTACAGGGTTCATGGTTCGCGGGGCCAACGTCCTGACTTTC. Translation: CASSVATGFMVRGANVLTF.

CDR3 bases: TGTGCCAGCAGCGGGGGGAGGGAGGGGAGCTATGGCTACACCTTC. This encodes CASSGGREGSYGYTF. The rearrangement joins TRBV6-6 to TRBJ1-2; perhaps TRBD1 as D (5 bases). The CDR3 consists of 15 residues. Germline V lookup: CDR1 MNHNY, CDR2 SVGAGI (reference sequence). Trimming took off 6 bases at V and 4 bases at J, with 18 bases between the two ends.

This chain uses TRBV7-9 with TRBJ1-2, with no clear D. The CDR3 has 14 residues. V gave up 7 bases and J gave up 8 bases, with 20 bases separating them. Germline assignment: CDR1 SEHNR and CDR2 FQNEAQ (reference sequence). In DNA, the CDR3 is TGTGCCAGCACCCACCCCCCGGAGGTTAGCGGCTACACCTTC. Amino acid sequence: CASTHPPEVSGYTF.

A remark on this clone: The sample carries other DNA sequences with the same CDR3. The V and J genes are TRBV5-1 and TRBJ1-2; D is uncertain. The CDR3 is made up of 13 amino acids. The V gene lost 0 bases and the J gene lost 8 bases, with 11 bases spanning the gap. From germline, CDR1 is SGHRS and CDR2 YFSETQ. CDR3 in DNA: TGCGCCAGCAGCTTGGCGGGTAGGTCCGGCTACACCTTC. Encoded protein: CASSLAGRSGYTF.

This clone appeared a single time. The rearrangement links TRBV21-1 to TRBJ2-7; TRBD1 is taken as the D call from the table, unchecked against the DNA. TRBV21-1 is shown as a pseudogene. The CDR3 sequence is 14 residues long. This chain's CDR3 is CASNCMGQFHEQYF. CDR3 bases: TGTGCCAGCAACTGTATGGGACAATTCCACGAGCAGTACTTC.

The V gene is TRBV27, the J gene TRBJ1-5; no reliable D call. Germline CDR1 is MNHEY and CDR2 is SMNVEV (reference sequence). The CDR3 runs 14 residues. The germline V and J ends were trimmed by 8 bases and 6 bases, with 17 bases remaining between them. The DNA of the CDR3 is TGTGCCAGCGGTCTCTCGGGTGGAGTTCAGCCCCAGCATTTT. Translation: CASGLSGGVQPQHF.

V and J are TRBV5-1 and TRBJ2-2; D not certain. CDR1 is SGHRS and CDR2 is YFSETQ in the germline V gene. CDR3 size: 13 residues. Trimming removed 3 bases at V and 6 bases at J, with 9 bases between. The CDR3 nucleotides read TGCGCCAGCAGCTCTAGAAGAGCCGGGGAGCTGTTTTTT. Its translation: CASSSRRAGELFF. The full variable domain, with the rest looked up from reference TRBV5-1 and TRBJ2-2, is KAGVTQTPRYLIKTRGQQVTLSCSPISGHRSVSWYQQTPGQGLQFLFEYFSETQRNKGNFPGRFSGRQFSNSRSEMNVSTLELGDSALYLCASSSRRAGELFFGEGSRLTVL.

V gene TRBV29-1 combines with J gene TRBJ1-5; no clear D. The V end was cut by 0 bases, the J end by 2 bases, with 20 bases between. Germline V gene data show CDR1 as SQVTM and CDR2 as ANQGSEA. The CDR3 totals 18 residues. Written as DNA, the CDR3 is TGCAGCGTTGAAGATCGCGGAACGACGAATCGCGGCAATCAGCCCCAGCATTTT. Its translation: CSVEDRGTTNRGNQPQHF.

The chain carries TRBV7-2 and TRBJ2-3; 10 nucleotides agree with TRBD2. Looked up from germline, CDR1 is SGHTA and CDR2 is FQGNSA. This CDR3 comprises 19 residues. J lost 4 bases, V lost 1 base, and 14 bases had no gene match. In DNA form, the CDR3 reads TGTGCCAGCAGCTTAGAGGGGCGGGGAGCGGGAGGGTTGGCAGATACGCAGTATTTT. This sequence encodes CASSLEGRGAGGLADTQYF.

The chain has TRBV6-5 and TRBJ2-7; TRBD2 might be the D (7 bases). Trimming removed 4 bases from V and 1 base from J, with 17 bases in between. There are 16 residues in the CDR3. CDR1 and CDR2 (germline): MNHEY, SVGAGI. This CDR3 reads CASSSWGGRGSYEQYF. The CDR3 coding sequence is TGTGCCAGCAGTTCCTGGGGGGGCAGGGGTTCCTACGAGCAGTACTTC.

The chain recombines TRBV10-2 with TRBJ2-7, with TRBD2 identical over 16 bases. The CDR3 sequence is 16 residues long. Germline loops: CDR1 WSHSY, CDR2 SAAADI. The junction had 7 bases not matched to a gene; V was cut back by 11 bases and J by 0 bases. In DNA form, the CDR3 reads TGCGCCTGTGGGACTAGCGGGAGGGTTAGCTCCTACGAGCAGTACTTC. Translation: CACGTSGRVSSYEQYF.

CDR3 loop: CANALSGSSTDTQYF. CDR3 in DNA: TGTGCCAACGCACTTTCGGGATCTAGCACAGATACGCAGTATTTT. This chain links TRBV28 with TRBJ2-3; possibly TRBD2 for D (5 bases). Trimming pared 10 bases from V and 0 bases from J, leaving 17 bases between. Germline lookup yields CDR1 MDHEN and CDR2 SYDVKM. There are 15 residues in the CDR3.

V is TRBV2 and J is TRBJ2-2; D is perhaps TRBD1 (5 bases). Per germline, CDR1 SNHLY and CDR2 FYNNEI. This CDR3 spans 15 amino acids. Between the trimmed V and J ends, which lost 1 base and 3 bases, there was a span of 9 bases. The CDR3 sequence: CASSEGGRDTGELFF. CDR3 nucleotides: TGTGCCAGCAGTGAAGGGGGCCGTGACACCGGGGAGCTGTTTTTT.

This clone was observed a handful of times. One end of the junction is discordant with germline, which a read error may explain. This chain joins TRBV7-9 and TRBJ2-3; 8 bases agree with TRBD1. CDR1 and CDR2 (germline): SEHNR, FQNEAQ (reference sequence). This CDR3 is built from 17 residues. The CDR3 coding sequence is TGTTCCAGCAGCTCCGGCGACAGGGGACGAGACACAGATACGCAGTATTTT. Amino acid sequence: CSSSSGDRGRDTDTQYF.

The CDR3 DNA follows: TGTGCCAGAGCGGGGTTTTGGGTCCGTTCACCCCTCCACTTT. Residues: CARAGFWVRSPLHF. The chain has TRBV7-5 and TRBJ1-6. TRBV7-5 is shown as a pseudogene. CDR3 length: 14 amino acids.

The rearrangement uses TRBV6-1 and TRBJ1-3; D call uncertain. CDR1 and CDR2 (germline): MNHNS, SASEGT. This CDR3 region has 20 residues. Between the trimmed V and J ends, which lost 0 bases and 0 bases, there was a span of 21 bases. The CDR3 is CASSEALFGVRTYSGNTIYF. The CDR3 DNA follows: TGTGCCAGCAGTGAAGCGCTGTTCGGGGTAAGGACTTACTCTGGAAACACCATATATTTT.

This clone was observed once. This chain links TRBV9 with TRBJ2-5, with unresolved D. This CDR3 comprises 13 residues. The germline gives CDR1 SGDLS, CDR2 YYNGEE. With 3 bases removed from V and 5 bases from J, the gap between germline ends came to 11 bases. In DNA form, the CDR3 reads TGTGCCAGCAGCGCCTGGAGTGCGGAGACCCAGTACTTC. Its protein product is CASSAWSAETQYF.

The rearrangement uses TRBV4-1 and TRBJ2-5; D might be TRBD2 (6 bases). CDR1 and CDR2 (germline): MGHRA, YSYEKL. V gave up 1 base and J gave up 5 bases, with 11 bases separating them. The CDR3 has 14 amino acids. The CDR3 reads CASSQGGGDETQYF. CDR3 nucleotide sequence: TGCGCCAGCAGCCAAGGAGGCGGGGATGAGACCCAGTACTTC.

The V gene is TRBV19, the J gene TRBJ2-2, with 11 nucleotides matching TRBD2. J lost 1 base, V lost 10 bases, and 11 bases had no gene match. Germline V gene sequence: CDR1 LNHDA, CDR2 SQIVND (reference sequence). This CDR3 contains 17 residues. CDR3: CATQALAGVGNTGELFF. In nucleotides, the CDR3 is TGTGCCACCCAGGCACTAGCGGGAGTGGGGAACACCGGGGAGCTGTTTTTT.

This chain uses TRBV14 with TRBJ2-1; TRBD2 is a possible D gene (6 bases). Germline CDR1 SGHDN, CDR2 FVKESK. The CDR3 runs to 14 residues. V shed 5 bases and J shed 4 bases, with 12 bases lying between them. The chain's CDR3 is CASSGGDLYNEQFF. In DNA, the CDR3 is TGTGCCAGCAGCGGAGGGGACTTATACAATGAGCAGTTCTTC.

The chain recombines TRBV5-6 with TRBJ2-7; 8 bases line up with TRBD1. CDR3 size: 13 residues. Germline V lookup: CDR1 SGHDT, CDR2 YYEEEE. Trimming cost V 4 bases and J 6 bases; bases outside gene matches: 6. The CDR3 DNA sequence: TGTGCCAGCAGCCGGACAGGGAGTGGCGAGCAGTACTTC. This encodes CASSRTGSGEQYF.

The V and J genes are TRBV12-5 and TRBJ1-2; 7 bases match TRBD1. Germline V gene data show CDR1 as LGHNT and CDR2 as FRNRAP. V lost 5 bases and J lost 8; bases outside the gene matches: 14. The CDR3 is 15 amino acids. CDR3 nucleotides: TGTGCTAGTGGTCCTACCGAAGGGGGCTCCGACGGCTACACCTTC. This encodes CASGPTEGGSDGYTF. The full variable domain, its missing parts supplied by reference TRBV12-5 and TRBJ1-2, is DARVTQTPRHKVTEMGQEVTMRCQPILGHNTVFWYRQTMMQGLELLAYFRNRAPLDDSGMPKDRFSAEMPDATLATLKIQPSEPRDSAVYFCASGPTEGGSDGYTFGSGTRLTVV.

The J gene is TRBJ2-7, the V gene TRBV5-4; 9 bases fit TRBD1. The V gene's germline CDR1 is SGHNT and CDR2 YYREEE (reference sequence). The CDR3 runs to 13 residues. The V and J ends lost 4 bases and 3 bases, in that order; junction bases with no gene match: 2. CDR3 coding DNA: TGTGCCAGCAGCCCGGACAGGGGCTACGAGCAGTACTTC. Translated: CASSPDRGYEQYF.